This entry lists 26 T cell receptor beta chains sequenced from one sample in a study of response to subunit inactivated influenza vaccine. In TCRdb, the RT-PCR reads were re-called with MiXCR into one record per CDR3 protein. The sample shows about 180,000 distinct CDR3 sequences, around 9% of them seen only once. This material consisted of non-naive T cells sorted from PBMCs, taken on the day of vaccination. The receptors originated from a man aged 50 to 60 who received an inactivated influenza vaccine.

V usage is TRBV15 and J usage is TRBJ2-7; either TRBD1 or TRBD2 may fit D (6 bases each). V gave up 5 bases and J gave up 2 bases, with 16 bases separating them. Germline assignment: CDR1 LNHNV and CDR2 YYDKDF (reference sequence). The CDR3 covers 15 residues. The CDR3 DNA reads TGTGCCACCAGCGAGGAGGGGGTCCCCACCTACGAGCAGTACTTC. As protein: CATSEEGVPTYEQYF.

V usage is TRBV4-2 and J usage is TRBJ2-7, with a tentative D call TRBD1 (5 bases). The CDR3 consists of 15 residues. The ends were cut back, 2 bases at V and 0 bases at J, with 11 bases in the middle. CDR1 and CDR2 from the germline V gene are LGHNA and YNFKEQ. The CDR3 sequence: CASSQTWGSSYEQYF. As DNA, the CDR3 is TGTGCCAGCAGCCAAACGTGGGGCAGCTCCTACGAGCAGTACTTC.

The chain combines TRBV24-1 with TRBJ2-1; weak D call: TRBD2 (6 bases). V shed 5 bases and J shed 0 bases, with 22 bases lying between them. Germline assignment: CDR1 KGHDR and CDR2 SFDVKD. The CDR3 extends over 19 amino acids. The CDR3: CATSAGRGFRLSSYNEQFF. The DNA for the CDR3 is TGTGCCACCAGTGCGGGTCGGGGGTTCAGACTAAGCTCCTACAATGAGCAGTTCTTC.

A remark on this clonotype: A junction end diverges from the germline sequence, so it may reflect a read error. This chain uses TRBV7-2 with TRBJ2-5; 12 nucleotides align to TRBD2. Germline V gene sequence: CDR1 SGHTA, CDR2 FQGNSA. This CDR3 is 16 amino acids long. The CDR3 spells CATSLTSGGTQETQYF. In DNA form, the CDR3 reads TGTGCCACCAGCTTAACTAGCGGGGGGACTCAAGAGACCCAGTACTTC.

By its share, this clonotype is medium-sized. V gene TRBV5-1 combines with J gene TRBJ2-1; D uncertain. Germline V gene data show CDR1 as SGHRS and CDR2 as YFSETQ. The CDR3 runs 15 residues. Trimming pared 0 bases from V and 0 bases from J, leaving 7 bases between. DNA of the CDR3: TGCGCCAGCAGCTTGGATGGCAGCTCCTACAATGAGCAGTTCTTC. Amino acid sequence: CASSLDGSSYNEQFF.

This clonotype was observed many times. An end of the junction does not agree with germline; a read error may underlie this. This sequence joins TRBV20-1 and TRBJ1-2; D gene unclear. The CDR3 contains 12 residues. Germline CDR1 reads DFQATT; CDR2 reads SNEGSKA (reference sequence). CDR3 amino acids: CSASPVGYGYTF. The DNA of the CDR3 is TGCAGTGCTAGTCCTGTGGGCTATGGCTACACTTTC.

This chain connects TRBV19 to TRBJ2-7; the D is unclear. Trimming stripped 3 bases from V and 3 bases from J, with 12 bases between. The CDR3 spans 14 residues. Germline V CDR1 and CDR2: LNHDA, SQIVND (reference sequence). Here the CDR3 DNA reads TGTGCCAGTAGTATCGGGCCCACGTACTACGAGCAGTACTTC. The encoded protein is CASSIGPTYYEQYF.

The J gene is TRBJ2-7, the V gene TRBV27; 12 bases map to TRBD1. Unmatched junction bases numbered 5, after V lost 4 bases and J lost 4 bases. The CDR3 consists of 15 residues. CDR1 MNHEY and CDR2 SMNVEV come from the germline V gene (reference sequence). The CDR3 DNA is TGTGCCAGCAGTTCTTGGGACAGGGGGCGGTACGAGCAGTACTTC. It yields the protein CASSSWDRGRYEQYF.

This clonotype occurred many times. The rearrangement joins TRBV12-3 or TRBV12-4 to TRBJ1-2, with 7 bases fitting TRBD1. V dropped 7 bases and J dropped 5; count of bases not matched to a gene: 7. The CDR3 sequence is 13 residues long. CDR3 DNA sequence: TGTGCCAGCAAGCAGACAGGGAGATATGGCTACACCTTC. Translated: CASKQTGRYGYTF.

V and J are TRBV2 and TRBJ2-7; 11 nucleotides line up with TRBD2. The trim removed 7 bases at V and 5 bases at J, leaving 10 bases unmatched. The CDR3 runs to 15 residues. Germline assignment: CDR1 SNHLY and CDR2 FYNNEI. CDR3: CASIAAGTSGHEQYF. The CDR3 DNA sequence: TGTGCCAGCATCGCCGCGGGGACTAGCGGCCACGAGCAGTACTTC.

This clonotype has at least ten counts. This chain joins TRBV5-6 and TRBJ1-2, with 7 bases aligning to TRBD1. CDR3 length: 12 amino acids. V lost 4 bases, J lost 8 bases, and 5 bases stayed unmatched. Germline V gene sequence: CDR1 SGHDT, CDR2 YYEEEE. The CDR3 here is CASSQYRGGYTF. The DNA of the CDR3 is TGTGCCAGCAGCCAGTACAGGGGCGGCTACACCTTC. Full variable domain (remainder filled in from reference TRBV5-6 and TRBJ1-2): DAGVTQSPTHLIKTRGQQVTLRCSPKSGHDTVSWYQQALGQGPQFIFQYYEEEERQRGNFPDRFSGHQFPNYSSELNVNALLLGDSALYLCASSQYRGGYTFGSGTRLTVV.

This clonotype was counted between two and nine times. V is TRBV28 and J is TRBJ1-1; no definite D call. V lost 6 bases and J 0 bases, leaving 14 bases between the germline ends. The CDR3 is 15 amino acids. The germline CDR1 and CDR2 sequences are MDHEN and SYDVKM. The CDR3 spells CASRAQSFVNTEAFF. The CDR3 DNA is TGTGCCAGCAGGGCCCAATCCTTCGTGAACACTGAAGCTTTCTTT. Drawing the rest from reference TRBV28 and TRBJ1-1, the complete variable domain is DVKVTQSSRYLVKRTGEKVFLECVQDMDHENMFWYRQDPGLGLRLIYFSYDVKMKEKGDIPEGYSVSREKKERFSLILESASTNQTSMYLCASRAQSFVNTEAFFGQGTRLTVV.

This chain joins TRBV15 and TRBJ1-1, with 7 nucleotides matching TRBD1. CDR3 length: 15 amino acids. Unmatched junction bases numbered 9, after V lost 2 bases and J lost 6 bases. Germline assignment: CDR1 LNHNV and CDR2 YYDKDF (reference sequence). The CDR3 loop is CATSRIIQGSAEAFF. CDR3 DNA sequence: TGTGCCACCAGCAGAATTATACAGGGGAGCGCTGAAGCTTTCTTT.

This chain connects TRBV11-2 to TRBJ1-2; the D is unclear. Trimming cost V 4 bases and J 4 bases, with 10 bases left between them. This CDR3 spans 13 amino acids. CDR1 is SGHAT, CDR2 FQNNGV, per germline. CDR3: CASSSGSFYGYTF. CDR3 DNA sequence: TGTGCCAGCAGCTCCGGGTCTTTCTATGGCTACACCTTC.

This clonotype showed up just a few times. The chain combines TRBV24-1 with TRBJ2-3; 10 bases match TRBD2. Trimming took 4 bases from V and 5 from J; bases not matched to a gene: 5. Germline V gene sequence: CDR1 KGHDR, CDR2 SFDVKD. The CDR3 is 15 amino acids. CDR3 protein: CATSDSSGSGDTQYF. CDR3 DNA sequence: TGTGCCACCAGTGACTCTAGCGGGAGTGGAGATACGCAGTATTTT.

The chain has TRBV14 and TRBJ2-7; weak D call: TRBD2 (5 bases). Trimming took 4 bases from V and 3 from J, leaving 10 bases between them. The CDR3 is made up of 13 amino acids. Germline-derived CDR1 and CDR2 are SGHDN and FVKESK. The CDR3: CASSLYGDYEQYF. CDR3 coding DNA: TGTGCCAGCAGCCTGTACGGGGACTACGAGCAGTACTTC.

The V call is TRBV7-2, the J call TRBJ2-3; 10 bases match TRBD2. CDR1 is SGHTA, CDR2 FQGNSA, per germline. This CDR3 comprises 14 residues. After removal of 6 bases from V and 5 bases from J, the junction contained 5 bases not matched to a gene. In DNA form, the CDR3 reads TGTGCCAGCAGACGCAGCGGGAGGGAAGATACGCAGTATTTT. Translated: CASRRSGREDTQYF.

This clonotype appeared many times. The V and J genes are TRBV7-8 and TRBJ1-5, with a tentative D call TRBD1 (5 bases). V lost 5 bases and J lost 3, with 20 bases in between. The CDR3 is made up of 17 amino acids. Germline V gene data show CDR1 as SGHVS and CDR2 as FQNEAQ. CDR3 residues: CASSPLRTTLTNQPQHF. CDR3 nucleotide sequence: TGTGCCAGCAGCCCATTAAGGACAACGCTAACCAATCAGCCCCAGCATTTT. Together with reference TRBV7-8 and TRBJ1-5, the CDR3 gives the full variable domain: GAGVSQSPRYKVAKRGQDVALRCDPISGHVSLFWYQQALGQGPEFLTYFQNEAQLDKSGLPSDRFFAERPEGSVSTLKIQRTQQEDSAVYLCASSPLRTTLTNQPQHFGDGTRLSIL.

This clonotype was counted only a few times. This rearrangement joins TRBV28 to TRBJ1-5, with 8 bases lining up with TRBD1. The CDR3 has 16 residues. Germline loops: CDR1 MDHEN, CDR2 SYDVKM. V lost 4 bases and J lost 5; bases outside the gene matches: 10. The CDR3 loop is CASSSFMTGVDQPQHF. The CDR3 DNA follows: TGTGCCAGCAGTTCCTTCATGACAGGGGTGGATCAGCCCCAGCATTTT.

Only a few counts were recorded for this clonotype. The rearrangement uses TRBV27 and TRBJ2-1; 12 positions agree with TRBD2. Germline V lookup: CDR1 MNHEY, CDR2 SMNVEV (reference sequence). The CDR3 loop spans 14 amino acids. With V trimmed by 4 bases and J by 14 bases, 9 bases remained unmatched. The CDR3: CASSSSGRDLFEFF. CDR3 DNA sequence: TGTGCCAGCAGTTCTAGCGGGAGGGACTTATTTGAGTTCTTC.

The chain links TRBV11-2 to TRBJ2-7; TRBD2 is a possible D gene (6 bases). Trimming pared 5 bases from V and 3 bases from J, leaving 11 bases between. This CDR3 contains 13 residues. Germline CDR1 SGHAT, CDR2 FQNNGV. Here the CDR3 reads CASSTRDGYEQYF. The CDR3, as DNA: TGTGCCAGCAGCACGCGGGACGGCTACGAGCAGTACTTC.

This clonotype was detected many times. The chain uses TRBV7-9 and TRBJ1-6; no reliable D call. CDR1 is SEHNR and CDR2 is FQNEAQ in the germline V gene (reference sequence). Trimming shortened V by 3 bases and J by 0 bases, and 6 bases separated the two germline ends. This CDR3 is built from 15 residues. In DNA form, the CDR3 reads TGTGCCAGCAGCTTGGGGAGCTCCTATAATTCACCCCTCCACTTT. This encodes CASSLGSSYNSPLHF.

This chain links TRBV7-2 with TRBJ2-1; D may be TRBD2 (6 bases). CDR1 SGHTA and CDR2 FQGNSA come from the germline V gene. The CDR3 covers 13 residues. Trimming pared 1 base from V and 10 bases from J, leaving 11 bases between. For the CDR3, the DNA is TGTGCCAGCAGCTTAGTGCCTAGCGACGAGCAGTTCTTC. The encoded protein is CASSLVPSDEQFF.

This clonotype was picked up a small number of times. The rearrangement links TRBV28 to TRBJ2-1, with unresolved D. Trimming removed 8 bases at V and 8 bases at J, with 13 bases between. CDR1 is MDHEN and CDR2 is SYDVKM in the germline V gene. The length of the CDR3 is 12 residues. The CDR3 loop is CASWASWDEQFF. CDR3 DNA sequence: TGTGCCAGCTGGGCGTCCTGGGATGAGCAGTTCTTC.

In its sample, this clonotype was seen many times. The rearrangement joins TRBV5-1 to TRBJ1-6; D unclear. V was pared by 0 bases and J by 9 bases, with 13 bases between. Per germline, CDR1 SGHRS and CDR2 YFSETQ. This CDR3 spans 15 amino acids. The CDR3 reads CASSLEVLGGSPLHF. CDR3 nucleotide sequence: TGCGCCAGCAGCTTGGAGGTCCTGGGCGGTTCACCCCTCCACTTT. Combining the CDR3 with reference TRBV5-1 and TRBJ1-6 gives the whole variable domain KAGVTQTPRYLIKTRGQQVTLSCSPISGHRSVSWYQQTPGQGLQFLFEYFSETQRNKGNFPGRFSGRQFSNSRSEMNVSTLELGDSALYLCASSLEVLGGSPLHFGNGTRLTVT.

This clonotype has a handful of counts. The chain recombines TRBV27 with TRBJ1-1, with TRBD1 as a possible D gene (5 bases). The germline V and J ends were trimmed by 4 bases and 0 bases, with 6 bases remaining between them. CDR3 length: 13 residues. Germline assignment: CDR1 MNHEY and CDR2 SMNVEV (reference sequence). CDR3 protein: CASSWGLNTEAFF. CDR3 nucleotides: TGTGCCAGCAGTTGGGGCTTGAACACTGAAGCTTTCTTT.